These T cell receptor beta chains were read from a single sample in a study of shared T cell receptors in the human thymus. TCRdb keeps only in-frame clones here, not all; method: immunoSEQ multiplex PCR. The table records 650,000 to 950,000 clones, 80% to 90% of them present only once. These data were also filed under a second study, of human thymus T cells.

The sequenced sample consisted of thymocytes. All receptors come from a girl under two years old with a congenital heart defect. The CDR3 runs from the conserved cysteine through the conserved F or W. The D gene is left open where the match is weak. For some rows the clone size is stated as once, few or many, or as a class when expanded; others skip it.

CDR3 length: 12; V gene: TRBV25-1; clone size: -; D gene: -; J gene: TRBJ1-2; CDR3 protein: CASIGQEWGYTF; CDR3 DNA: TGTGCCAGCATCGGTCAGGAATGGGGCTACACCTTC
CDR3 length: 14; V gene: TRBV6-1; clone size: -; D gene: -; J gene: TRBJ1-6; CDR3 protein: CASTRRGGGSPLHF; CDR3 DNA: TGTGCCAGCACCAGACGAGGGGGGGGATCACCCCTCCACTTT
CDR3 length: 17; V gene: TRBV5-1; clone size: -; D gene: TRBD2; J gene: TRBJ2-3; CDR3 protein: CASSWSTGEAGPDTQYF; CDR3 DNA: TGCGCCAGCAGCTGGAGTACAGGAGAAGCGGGACCTGATACGCAGTATTTT
CDR3 length: 15; V gene: TRBV7-2; clone size: -; D gene: -; J gene: TRBJ1-2; CDR3 protein: CASSSGSGSNYGYTF; CDR3 DNA: TGTGCCAGCAGCTCCGGGTCTGGATCTAACTATGGCTACACCTTC
CDR3 length: 16; V gene: TRBV28; clone size: -; D gene: TRBD2; J gene: TRBJ2-7; CDR3 protein: CASSYLPPAGGYEQYF; CDR3 DNA: TGTGCCAGCAGTTATCTCCCCCCAGCGGGGGGCTACGAGCAGTACTTC
CDR3 length: 17; V gene: TRBV5-1; clone size: -; D gene: TRBD1; J gene: TRBJ1-4; CDR3 protein: CASSLADRGPTNEKLFF; CDR3 DNA: TGCGCCAGCAGCTTGGCCGACAGGGGGCCAACTAATGAAAAACTGTTTTTT
CDR3 length: 15; V gene: TRBV7-8; clone size: -; D gene: TRBD1; J gene: TRBJ1-5; CDR3 protein: CASSPRTGFRQPQHF; CDR3 DNA: TGTGCCAGCAGCCCACGGACAGGGTTCCGTCAGCCCCAGCATTTT
CDR3 length: 16; V gene: TRBV5-1; clone size: -; D gene: TRBD2; J gene: TRBJ2-5; CDR3 protein: CASSLESGTSGETQYF; CDR3 DNA: TGCGCCAGCAGCTTAGAATCCGGGACTAGCGGCGAGACCCAGTACTTC
CDR3 length: 16; V gene: TRBV4-1; clone size: -; D gene: TRBD1; J gene: TRBJ1-1; CDR3 protein: CASSQSPGQGRTEAFF; CDR3 DNA: TGCGCCAGCAGCCAGTCCCCGGGACAGGGAAGAACTGAAGCTTTCTTT
CDR3 length: 12; V gene: TRBV6-1; clone size: -; D gene: TRBD1; J gene: TRBJ1-2; CDR3 protein: CAGQGDGYGYTF; CDR3 DNA: TGTGCCGGACAGGGGGATGGCTATGGCTACACCTTC
CDR3 length: 17; V gene: TRBV5-4; clone size: -; D gene: TRBD1; J gene: TRBJ2-2; CDR3 protein: CASSLLQGLVGTGELFF; CDR3 DNA: TGTGCCAGCAGCCTCCTACAGGGGTTAGTTGGTACCGGGGAGCTGTTTTTT
CDR3 length: 15; V gene: TRBV11-2; clone size: once; D gene: -; J gene: TRBJ1-2; CDR3 protein: CASSLVLGPGKGYTF; CDR3 DNA: TGTGCCAGCAGCTTAGTATTGGGGCCAGGGAAGGGCTACACCTTC
CDR3 length: 15; V gene: TRBV10-1; clone size: -; D gene: TRBD2; J gene: TRBJ2-1; CDR3 protein: CASSEPGGERNEQFF; CDR3 DNA: TGCGCCAGCAGTGAGCCGGGGGGGGAGAGGAATGAGCAGTTCTTC
CDR3 length: 17; V gene: TRBV2; clone size: -; D gene: -; J gene: TRBJ1-5; CDR3 protein: CASSGSPTEPSNQPQHF; CDR3 DNA: TGTGCCAGCAGTGGTAGCCCGACAGAACCGAGCAATCAGCCCCAGCATTTT
CDR3 length: 18; V gene: TRBV14; clone size: -; D gene: -; J gene: TRBJ2-1; CDR3 protein: CASSLRRGGLESYNEQFF; CDR3 DNA: TGTGCCAGCAGCCTGAGGAGGGGGGGCCTAGAATCCTACAATGAGCAGTTCTTC
CDR3 length: 16; V gene: TRBV5-1; clone size: -; D gene: -; J gene: TRBJ2-5; CDR3 protein: CASSLGRGMAGETQYF; CDR3 DNA: TGCGCCAGCAGCTTGGGCCGGGGGATGGCTGGGGAGACCCAGTACTTC
CDR3 length: 15; V gene: TRBV27; clone size: -; D gene: -; J gene: TRBJ1-1; CDR3 protein: CASKPSEGPGTEAFF; CDR3 DNA: TGTGCCAGCAAACCTTCGGAGGGGCCGGGGACTGAAGCTTTCTTT
CDR3 length: 16; V gene: TRBV4-2; clone size: -; D gene: TRBD1; J gene: TRBJ2-7; CDR3 protein: CASSQEGGDPSYEQYF; CDR3 DNA: TGTGCCAGCAGCCAGGAAGGGGGCGATCCCTCCTACGAGCAGTACTTC
CDR3 length: 16; V gene: TRBV27; clone size: -; D gene: -; J gene: TRBJ2-3; CDR3 protein: CASRTGHPNGADTQYF; CDR3 DNA: TGTGCCAGCAGGACGGGACATCCTAACGGGGCAGATACGCAGTATTTT
CDR3 length: 16; V gene: TRBV6-1; clone size: -; D gene: TRBD1; J gene: TRBJ2-1; CDR3 protein: CASSDRRGRSYNEQFF; CDR3 DNA: TGTGCCAGCAGTGATCGTAGGGGGCGCTCCTACAATGAGCAGTTCTTC
CDR3 length: 14; V gene: TRBV6-5; clone size: -; D gene: TRBD1; J gene: TRBJ1-2; CDR3 protein: CASNRGQPNYGYTF; CDR3 DNA: TGTGCCAGCAATCGGGGACAGCCTAACTATGGCTACACCTTC
CDR3 length: 16; V gene: TRBV7-9; clone size: -; D gene: -; J gene: TRBJ1-1; CDR3 protein: CASSPITGPVITEAFF; CDR3 DNA: TGTGCCAGCAGCCCGATTACAGGGCCGGTGATCACTGAAGCTTTCTTT
CDR3 length: 13; V gene: TRBV5-1; clone size: -; D gene: -; J gene: TRBJ2-7; CDR3 protein: CATSPEGPYEQYF; CDR3 DNA: TGCGCCACCTCCCCAGAGGGCCCCTACGAGCAGTACTTC